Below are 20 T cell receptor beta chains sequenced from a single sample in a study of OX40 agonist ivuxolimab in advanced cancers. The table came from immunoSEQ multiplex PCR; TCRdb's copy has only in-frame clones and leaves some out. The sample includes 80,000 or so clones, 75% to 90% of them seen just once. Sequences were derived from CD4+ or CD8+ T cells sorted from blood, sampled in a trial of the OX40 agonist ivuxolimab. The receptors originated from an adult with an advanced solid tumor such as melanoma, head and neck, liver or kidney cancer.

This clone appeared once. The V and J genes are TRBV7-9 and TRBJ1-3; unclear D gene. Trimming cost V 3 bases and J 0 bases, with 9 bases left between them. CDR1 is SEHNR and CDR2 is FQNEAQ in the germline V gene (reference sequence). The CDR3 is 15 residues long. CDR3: CASSLGVSSGNTIYF. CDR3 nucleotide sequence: TGTGCCAGCAGCTTGGGAGTGAGCTCTGGAAACACCATATATTTT.

CDR3 in DNA: TGTGCCAGCAGTTCGCCGAGCCAGGCTAGGGTGTACTTC. Translation gives CASSSPSQARVYF. The rearrangement links TRBV28 to TRBJ2-5; no clear D. The V end lost 4 bases, the J end lost 13 bases, and 19 bases lay between the germline ends. The germline gives CDR1 MDHEN, CDR2 SYDVKM. The CDR3 runs 13 residues.

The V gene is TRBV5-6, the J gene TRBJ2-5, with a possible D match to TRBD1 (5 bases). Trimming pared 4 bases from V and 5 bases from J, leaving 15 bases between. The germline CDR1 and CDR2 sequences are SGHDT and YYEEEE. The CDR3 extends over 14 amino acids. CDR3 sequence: CASSLQGPAETQYF. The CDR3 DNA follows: TGTGCCAGCAGCCTCCAGGGCCCCGCGGAGACCCAGTACTTC.

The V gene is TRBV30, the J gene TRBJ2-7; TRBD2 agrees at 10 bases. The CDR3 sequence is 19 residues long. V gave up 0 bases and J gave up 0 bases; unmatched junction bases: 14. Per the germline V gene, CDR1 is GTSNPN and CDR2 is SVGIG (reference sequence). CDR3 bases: TGTGCCTGGAGTGTTCCCAGGACTAGCGGAATAGTTCTCTCCTACGAGCAGTACTTC. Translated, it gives CAWSVPRTSGIVLSYEQYF.

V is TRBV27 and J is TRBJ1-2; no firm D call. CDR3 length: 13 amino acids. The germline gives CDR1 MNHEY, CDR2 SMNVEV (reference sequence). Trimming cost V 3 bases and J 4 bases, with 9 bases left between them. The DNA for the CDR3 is TGTGCCAGCAGTTTGTACCGAGGCTATGGCTACACCTTC. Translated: CASSLYRGYGYTF.

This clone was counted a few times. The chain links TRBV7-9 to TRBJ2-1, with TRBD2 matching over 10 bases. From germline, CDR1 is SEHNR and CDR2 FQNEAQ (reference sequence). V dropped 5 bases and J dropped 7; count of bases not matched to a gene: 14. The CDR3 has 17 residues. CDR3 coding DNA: TGTGCCAGCAGCAGAAGGGTCCTAGCGGGAGAGAGGAATGAGCAGTTCTTC. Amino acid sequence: CASSRRVLAGERNEQFF. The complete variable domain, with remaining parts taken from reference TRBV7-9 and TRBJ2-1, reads DTGVSQNPRHKITKRGQNVTFRCDPISEHNRLYWYRQTLGQGPEFLTYFQNEAQLEKSRLLSDRFSAERPKGSFSTLEIQRTEQGDSAMYLCASSRRVLAGERNEQFFGPGTRLTVL.

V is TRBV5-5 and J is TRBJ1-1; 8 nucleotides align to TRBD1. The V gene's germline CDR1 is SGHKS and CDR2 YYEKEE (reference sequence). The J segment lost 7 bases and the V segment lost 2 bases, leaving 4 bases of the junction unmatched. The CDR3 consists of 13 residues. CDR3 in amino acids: CASSFQGASEAFF. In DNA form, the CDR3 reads TGTGCCAGCAGCTTCCAGGGGGCGAGTGAAGCTTTCTTT. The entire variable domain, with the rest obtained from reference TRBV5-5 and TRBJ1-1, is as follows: DAGVTQSPTHLIKTRGQQVTLRCSPISGHKSVSWYQQVLGQGPQFIFQYYEKEERGRGNFPDRFSARQFPNYSSELNVNALLLGDSALYLCASSFQGASEAFFGQGTRLTVV.

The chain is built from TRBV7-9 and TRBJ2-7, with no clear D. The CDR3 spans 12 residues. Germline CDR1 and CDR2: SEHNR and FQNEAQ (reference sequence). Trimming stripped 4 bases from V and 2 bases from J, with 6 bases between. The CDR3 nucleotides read TGTGCCAGCAGCTCCCTAACCTACGAGCAGTACTTC. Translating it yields CASSSLTYEQYF.

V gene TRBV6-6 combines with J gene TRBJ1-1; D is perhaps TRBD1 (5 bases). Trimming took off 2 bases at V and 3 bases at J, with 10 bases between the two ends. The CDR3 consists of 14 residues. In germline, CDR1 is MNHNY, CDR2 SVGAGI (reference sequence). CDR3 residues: CASSYPGWDTEAFF. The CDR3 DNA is TGTGCCAGCAGTTACCCAGGGTGGGACACTGAAGCTTTCTTT.

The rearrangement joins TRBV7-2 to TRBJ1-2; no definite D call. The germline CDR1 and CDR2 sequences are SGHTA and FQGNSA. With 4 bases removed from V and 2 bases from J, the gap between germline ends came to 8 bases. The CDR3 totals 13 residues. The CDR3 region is CASSYGLNYGYTF. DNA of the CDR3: TGTGCCAGCAGCTACGGCTTGAACTATGGCTACACCTTC.

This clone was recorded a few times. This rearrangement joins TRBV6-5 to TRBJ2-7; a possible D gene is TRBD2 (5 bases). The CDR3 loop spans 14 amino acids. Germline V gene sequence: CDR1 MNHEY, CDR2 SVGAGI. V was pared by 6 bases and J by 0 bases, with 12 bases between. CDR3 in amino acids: CASSPGGPSYEQYF. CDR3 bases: TGTGCCAGCAGCCCCGGAGGCCCCTCCTACGAGCAGTACTTC.

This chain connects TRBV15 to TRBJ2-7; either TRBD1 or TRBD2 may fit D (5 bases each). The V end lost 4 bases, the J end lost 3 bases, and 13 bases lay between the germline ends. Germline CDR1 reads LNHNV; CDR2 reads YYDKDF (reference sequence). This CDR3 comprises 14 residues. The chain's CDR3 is CATSTGRKVYEQYF. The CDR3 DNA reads TGTGCCACCAGCACGGGACGGAAAGTCTACGAGCAGTACTTC.

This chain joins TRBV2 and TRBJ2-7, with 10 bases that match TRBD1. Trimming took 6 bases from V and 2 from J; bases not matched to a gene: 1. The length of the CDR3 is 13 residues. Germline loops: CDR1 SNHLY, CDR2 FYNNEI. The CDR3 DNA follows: TGTGCCAGCAGCGGGACAGGGGCCTACGAGCAGTACTTC. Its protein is CASSGTGAYEQYF. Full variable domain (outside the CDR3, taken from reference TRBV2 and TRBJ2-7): EPEVTQTPSHQVTQMGQEVILRCVPISNHLYFYWYRQILGQKVEFLVSFYNNEISEKSEIFDDQFSVERPDGSNFTLKIRSTKLEDSAMYFCASSGTGAYEQYFGPGTRLTVT.

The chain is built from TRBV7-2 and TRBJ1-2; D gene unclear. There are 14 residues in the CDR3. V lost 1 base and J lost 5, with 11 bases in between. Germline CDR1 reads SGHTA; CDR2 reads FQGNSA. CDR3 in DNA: TGTGCCAGCAGCTTAGAGGGCAGAGCTTATGGCTACACCTTC. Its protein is CASSLEGRAYGYTF.

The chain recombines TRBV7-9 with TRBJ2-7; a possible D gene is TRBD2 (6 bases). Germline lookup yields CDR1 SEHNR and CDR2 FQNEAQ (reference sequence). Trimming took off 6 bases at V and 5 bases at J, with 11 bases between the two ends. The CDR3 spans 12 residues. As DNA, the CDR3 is TGTGCCAGCAGGGGGGGAAGGAACGAGCAGTACTTC. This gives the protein CASRGGRNEQYF. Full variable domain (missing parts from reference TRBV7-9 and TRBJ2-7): DTGVSQNPRHKITKRGQNVTFRCDPISEHNRLYWYRQTLGQGPEFLTYFQNEAQLEKSRLLSDRFSAERPKGSFSTLEIQRTEQGDSAMYLCASRGGRNEQYFGPGTRLTVT.

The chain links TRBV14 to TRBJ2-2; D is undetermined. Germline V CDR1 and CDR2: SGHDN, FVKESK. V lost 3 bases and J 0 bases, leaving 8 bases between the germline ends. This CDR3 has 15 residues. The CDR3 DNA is TGTGCCAGCAGCCAGCGTATCGCGAACACCGGGGAGCTGTTTTTT. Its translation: CASSQRIANTGELFF.

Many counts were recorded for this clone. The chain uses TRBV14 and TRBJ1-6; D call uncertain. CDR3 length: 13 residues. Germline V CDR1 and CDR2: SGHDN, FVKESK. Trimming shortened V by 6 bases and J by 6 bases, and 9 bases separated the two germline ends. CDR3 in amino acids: CASRVGVNSPLHF. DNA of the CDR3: TGTGCCAGCAGGGTTGGGGTTAATTCACCCCTCCACTTT.

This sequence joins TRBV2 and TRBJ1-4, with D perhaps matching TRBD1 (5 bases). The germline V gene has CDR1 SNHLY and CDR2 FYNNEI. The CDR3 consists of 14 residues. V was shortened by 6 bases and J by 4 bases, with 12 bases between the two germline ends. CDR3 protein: CASSGRDLNEKLFF. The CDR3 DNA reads TGTGCCAGCAGCGGCAGGGACCTTAATGAAAAACTGTTTTTT. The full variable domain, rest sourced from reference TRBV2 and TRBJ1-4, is EPEVTQTPSHQVTQMGQEVILRCVPISNHLYFYWYRQILGQKVEFLVSFYNNEISEKSEIFDDQFSVERPDGSNFTLKIRSTKLEDSAMYFCASSGRDLNEKLFFGSGTQLSVL.

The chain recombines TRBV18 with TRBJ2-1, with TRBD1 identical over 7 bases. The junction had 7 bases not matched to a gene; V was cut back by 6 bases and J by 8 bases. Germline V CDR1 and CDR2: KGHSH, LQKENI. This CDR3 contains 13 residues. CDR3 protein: CASSPTGEYEQFF. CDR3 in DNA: TGTGCCAGCTCGCCTACAGGGGAATATGAGCAGTTCTTC.

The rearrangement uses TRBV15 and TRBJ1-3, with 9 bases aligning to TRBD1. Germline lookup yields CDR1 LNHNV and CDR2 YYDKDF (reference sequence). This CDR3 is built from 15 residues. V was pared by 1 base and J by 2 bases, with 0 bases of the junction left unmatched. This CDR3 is CATSRGQGAGNTIYF. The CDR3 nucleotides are TGTGCCACCAGCAGAGGACAGGGGGCTGGAAACACCATATATTTT.